These 18 T cell receptor beta chains share one sample of origin, sequenced in a study of T cells after yellow fever vaccination. TCRdb reprocessed the 5' RACE reads with MiXCR, giving one entry per CDR3 protein. The sample carries about 550,000 distinct CDR3 sequences, roughly 19% recorded once. Sequencing used PBMCs, obtained 15 days after the yellow fever booster vaccination. These receptor sequences come from a man aged 25-45 years who received the YFV17D yellow fever vaccine.

Only a few counts were recorded for this clonotype. The chain carries TRBV24-1 and TRBJ2-3; D unclear. Trimming took 3 bases from V and 4 from J, leaving 13 bases between them. CDR3 length: 15 residues. CDR1 KGHDR and CDR2 SFDVKD come from the germline V gene. CDR3 DNA sequence: TGTGCCACCAGTGATGCCAACCAAGGGCCAGATACGCAGTATTTT. This sequence encodes CATSDANQGPDTQYF.

This clonotype was found a few times. This sequence joins TRBV25-1 and TRBJ2-7; no clear D. V was pared by 7 bases and J by 2 bases, with 9 bases between. Germline V CDR1 and CDR2: MGHDK, SYGVNS. The CDR3 runs to 12 residues. CDR3: CASIGSAYEQYF. Here the CDR3 DNA reads TGTGCCAGCATCGGGTCGGCCTACGAGCAGTACTTC.

There are many counts of this clonotype. V gene TRBV5-1 combines with J gene TRBJ2-1; D gene uncertain. V lost 4 bases and J 8 bases, leaving 13 bases between the germline ends. This CDR3 has 13 residues. CDR1 is SGHRS and CDR2 is YFSETQ in the germline V gene. The CDR3 DNA reads TGCGCCAGCAGCGTGGGAATCGTGGATGAGCAGTTCTTC. Translating it yields CASSVGIVDEQFF.

V usage is TRBV7-8 and J usage is TRBJ2-5; 11 positions agree with TRBD2. V gave up 3 bases and J gave up 4 bases; unmatched junction bases: 7. Germline CDR1 and CDR2: SGHVS and FQNEAQ. The CDR3 totals 16 residues. The CDR3 DNA reads as TGTGCCAGCAGCTTGATCCTTAGCGGGGGGGGAGAGACCCAGTACTTC. This translates into CASSLILSGGGETQYF.

The V gene is TRBV20-1, the J gene TRBJ1-1; 10 bases match TRBD1. The CDR3 runs 13 residues. V lost 3 bases and J lost 4; bases outside the gene matches: 2. Looked up from germline, CDR1 is DFQATT and CDR2 is SNEGSKA (reference sequence). CDR3: CSARDRGFTEAFF. The CDR3 region has the DNA TGCAGTGCTAGGGACAGGGGGTTCACTGAAGCTTTCTTT.

The chain combines TRBV10-3 with TRBJ2-1; D perhaps matches TRBD2 (6 bases). The CDR3 length is 14 residues. Germline values: CDR1 ENHRY, CDR2 SYGVKD. V gave up 10 bases and J gave up 9 bases, with 22 bases separating them. DNA of the CDR3: TGTGCCAGCCGAGGCGGGACGTCAGCCTCTGAGCAGTTCTTC. Protein product: CASRGGTSASEQFF.

This clonotype was counted between two and nine times. The rearrangement links TRBV29-1 to TRBJ2-3; D perhaps matches TRBD2 (6 bases). Germline loops: CDR1 SQVTM, CDR2 ANQGSEA. CDR3 length equals 15 residues. Trimming cost V 0 bases and J 7 bases, with 17 bases left between them. CDR3 loop: CSVEDSGRTKHTQYF. For the CDR3, the DNA is TGCAGCGTTGAAGATAGCGGACGAACAAAGCATACGCAGTATTTT.

This chain joins TRBV12-3 or TRBV12-4 and TRBJ2-3; D is perhaps TRBD1 or TRBD2 (5 bases each). The CDR3 loop spans 16 amino acids. Trimming shortened V by 3 bases and J by 4 bases, and 17 bases separated the two germline ends. CDR3 loop: CASSFGGGVIADTQYF. In DNA form, the CDR3 reads TGTGCCAGCAGTTTTGGTGGGGGAGTTATAGCAGATACGCAGTATTTT.

The V call is TRBV27, the J call TRBJ1-5; D unclear. The CDR3 loop spans 14 amino acids. V lost 3 bases and J 5 bases, leaving 11 bases between the germline ends. The germline V gene has CDR1 MNHEY and CDR2 SMNVEV (reference sequence). The CDR3 coding sequence is TGTGCCAGCAGTTTCGGGATCGTGGATCAGCCCCAGCATTTT. It yields the protein CASSFGIVDQPQHF.

V and J are TRBV5-1 and TRBJ2-2; 7 bases agree with TRBD1. The CDR3 sequence is 14 residues long. Germline V gene lookup returns CDR1 SGHRS and CDR2 YFSETQ. J was trimmed by 3 bases and V by 5 bases; bases with no gene match: 4. The CDR3 DNA reads as TGCGCCAGCAGGTTTACAGGGGACACCGGGGAGCTGTTTTTT. Translation gives CASRFTGDTGELFF.

The chain is built from TRBV15 and TRBJ2-3; D might be TRBD1 (6 bases). This CDR3 contains 17 residues. The germline CDR1 and CDR2 sequences are LNHNV and YYDKDF (reference sequence). Trimming removed 0 bases at V and 2 bases at J, with 15 bases between. The CDR3 sequence: CATSRDQGTSYTDTQYF. The DNA for the CDR3 is TGTGCCACCAGCAGAGATCAGGGGACCTCCTACACAGATACGCAGTATTTT.

This clonotype was seen a handful of times. The chain links TRBV7-2 to TRBJ2-1, with TRBD1 matching over 10 bases. The CDR3 loop spans 14 amino acids. Germline V gene sequence: CDR1 SGHTA, CDR2 FQGNSA. Trimming removed 1 base from V and 9 bases from J; junction bases left unmatched: 3. CDR3 in DNA: TGTGCCAGCAGCTTAGGACAGGGGGCGGTTGAGCAGTTCTTC. Amino acid sequence: CASSLGQGAVEQFF.

A few counts support this clonotype. The chain combines TRBV7-2 with TRBJ2-5; TRBD2 might be the D (6 bases). Germline lookup yields CDR1 SGHTA and CDR2 FQGNSA. Trimming took 5 bases from V and 3 from J, leaving 10 bases between them. CDR3 length: 13 amino acids. CDR3 loop: CASSRDLEETQYF. CDR3 bases: TGTGCCAGCAGCCGGGACTTGGAAGAGACCCAGTACTTC.

This clonotype occurred a few times. The chain joins TRBV15 to TRBJ1-5; TRBD1 might be the D (5 bases). Trimming took 3 bases from V and 5 from J, leaving 17 bases between them. The CDR3 is made up of 16 amino acids. Per germline, CDR1 LNHNV and CDR2 YYDKDF (reference sequence). The CDR3 region is CATSSIGTSFDQPQHF. In nucleotides, the CDR3 is TGTGCCACCAGCAGTATCGGGACGTCGTTCGATCAGCCCCAGCATTTT. The entire variable domain, with the rest obtained from reference TRBV15 and TRBJ1-5, is as follows: DAMVIQNPRYQVTQFGKPVTLSCSQTLNHNVMYWYQQKSSQAPKLLFHYYDKDFNNEADTPDNFQSRRPNTSFCFLDIRSPGLGDTAMYLCATSSIGTSFDQPQHFGDGTRLSIL.

This clonotype was counted only a few times. The chain uses TRBV5-5 and TRBJ2-2; D may be TRBD1 or TRBD2 (5 bases each). CDR3 size: 12 residues. V lost 5 bases to trimming and J lost 3 bases, with 5 bases between them. Germline CDR1 SGHKS, CDR2 YYEKEE (reference sequence). CDR3 sequence (DNA): TGTGCCAGCAGGGGACACACCGGGGAGCTGTTTTTT. Translated: CASRGHTGELFF.

CDR3: CASSLGRAAFF. The CDR3 region has the DNA TGTGCCAGCAGTTTGGGCCGGGCGGCTTTCTTT. This chain links TRBV27 with TRBJ1-1; D not resolved. V shed 3 bases and J shed 11 bases, with 10 bases lying between them. This CDR3 has 11 residues. The germline gives CDR1 MNHEY, CDR2 SMNVEV (reference sequence).

Only a few counts were recorded for this clonotype. V usage is TRBV6-1 and J usage is TRBJ2-5, with D tentatively TRBD1 (5 bases). Looked up from germline, CDR1 is MNHNS and CDR2 is SASEGT. The CDR3 runs to 15 residues. The V and J ends lost 7 bases and 4 bases respectively, with 19 bases between them. CDR3 in DNA: TGTGCCAGCAACCTGAAGCAGTATCAGGGAGAGACCCAGTACTTC. Translated, it gives CASNLKQYQGETQYF.

The chain links TRBV7-6 to TRBJ1-3, with 8 bases lining up with TRBD1. V lost 5 bases, J lost 0 bases, and 6 bases stayed unmatched. Germline V gene sequence: CDR1 SGHVS, CDR2 FNYEAQ. The CDR3 has 16 amino acids. The CDR3: CASSGNRGDSGNTIYF. The DNA of the CDR3 is TGTGCCAGCAGCGGAAACAGGGGGGACTCTGGAAACACCATATATTTT.